These 9 T cell receptor beta chains originate from one sample sequenced in a study of shared clonotypes between healthy human individuals. Profiling relied on immunoSEQ multiplex PCR, and the TCRdb table lists in-frame clones only, not all of them. The table shows over 1.4 million clones, with around 97% occurring only once. Source material: naive CD4+ T cells sorted from blood. The subset is: CD45RA+ positively selected. The source is a young man in good health.

This clone was recorded once. This sequence joins TRBV9 and TRBJ2-5; D is unclear. Per germline, CDR1 SGDLS and CDR2 YYNGEE. The ends were cut back, 0 bases at V and 1 base at J, with 13 bases in the middle. The CDR3 totals 16 residues. CDR3 bases: TGTGCCAGCAGCGTAGCTTCCTTCCTCGGCCAAGAGACCCAGTACTTC. Its protein product is CASSVASFLGQETQYF.

The chain recombines TRBV6-5 with TRBJ2-1; tentative D call: TRBD2 (5 bases). Trimming took off 4 bases at V and 0 bases at J, with 13 bases between the two ends. Germline CDR1 reads MNHEY; CDR2 reads SVGAGI. The CDR3 covers 16 residues. This CDR3 is CASSFRAESSYNEQFF. CDR3 nucleotide sequence: TGTGCCAGCAGTTTCCGAGCGGAGAGCTCCTACAATGAGCAGTTCTTC.

The V gene is TRBV6-5, the J gene TRBJ2-7; 7 nucleotides match TRBD1. V gave up 6 bases and J gave up 0 bases; unmatched junction bases: 5. The CDR3 spans 14 residues. Germline CDR1 MNHEY, CDR2 SVGAGI. The chain's CDR3 is CASRRDSVSYEQYF. In DNA, the CDR3 is TGTGCCAGCAGGAGGGACAGTGTCTCCTACGAGCAGTACTTC.

The rearrangement uses TRBV28 and TRBJ1-1; the D is unclear. The CDR3 sequence is 12 residues long. V dropped 3 bases and J dropped 10 bases, with 12 bases sitting between them. Germline V CDR1 and CDR2: MDHEN, SYDVKM. CDR3 region: CASSFLSSTAFF. The CDR3 DNA is TGTGCCAGCAGTTTTTTGAGCAGTACAGCTTTCTTT.

The rearrangement joins TRBV18 to TRBJ2-1; 10 positions match TRBD1. The germline V gene encodes CDR1 KGHSH and CDR2 LQKENI. The junction had 0 bases not matched to a gene; V was cut back by 4 bases and J by 6 bases. The CDR3 has 13 residues. CDR3 sequence reads: CASSRQGANEQFF. The DNA for the CDR3 is TGTGCCAGCTCACGACAGGGGGCCAATGAGCAGTTCTTC. Full variable domain (missing parts from reference TRBV18 and TRBJ2-1): NAGVMQNPRHLVRRRGQEARLRCSPMKGHSHVYWYRQLPEEGLKFMVYLQKENIIDESGMPKERFSAEFPKEGPSILRIQQVVRGDSAAYFCASSRQGANEQFFGPGTRLTVL.

The V and J genes are TRBV7-7 and TRBJ2-5; 8 nucleotides match TRBD2. The V gene end was trimmed by 2 bases and the J gene end by 1 base; junction bases not matched to a gene: 12. Per germline, CDR1 SSHAT and CDR2 FNYEAQ (reference sequence). This CDR3 region has 18 residues. CDR3 in DNA: TGTGCCAGCAGCTTATTGGGCGGGAGGATCCCCGTCCAAGAGACCCAGTACTTC. Its protein product is CASSLLGGRIPVQETQYF.

This clone has a single count. Other DNA sequences in this specimen translate into the identical CDR3. V usage is TRBV5-1 and J usage is TRBJ2-2; possible D gene TRBD1, 6 bases. The V and J ends lost 0 bases and 3 bases respectively, with 9 bases between them. The V gene's germline CDR1 is SGHRS and CDR2 YFSETQ. The CDR3 consists of 15 residues. As DNA, the CDR3 is TGCGCCAGCAGCTTGGAGGGGGTGGACACCGGGGAGCTGTTTTTT. It encodes CASSLEGVDTGELFF.

The chain employs TRBV2 and TRBJ2-1; a possible D gene is TRBD2 (5 bases). This CDR3 comprises 13 residues. From germline, CDR1 is SNHLY and CDR2 FYNNEI. V was trimmed by 3 bases and J by 4 bases, leaving 7 bases between them. The CDR3 sequence is CASSDGVYNEQFF. Here the CDR3 DNA reads TGTGCCAGCAGTGACGGGGTATACAATGAGCAGTTCTTC.

The chain has TRBV5-4 and TRBJ2-5; D gene ambiguous. Trimming took 4 bases from V and 5 from J, leaving 21 bases between them. The CDR3 is 16 residues long. Germline CDR1 and CDR2: SGHNT and YYREEE (reference sequence). Here the CDR3 reads CASSLPTGPQTETQYF. The DNA for the CDR3 is TGTGCCAGCAGCCTACCCACCGGGCCTCAGACGGAGACCCAGTACTTC.